What follows are 20 T cell receptor beta chains derived from one specimen sequenced in a study of shared clonotypes between healthy human individuals. Produced via immunoSEQ multiplex PCR; TCRdb's table is partial and in-frame only. The sample holds under 1,900,000 clones; around 98.5% are singletons and the top ten take about 0.4%. Material for sequencing was naive CD4+ T cells sorted from blood. Subset given: CD45RA+ positively selected. These receptors all stem from a man younger than 45 in good health.

The chain links TRBV5-1 to TRBJ2-5; D is unclear. The length of the CDR3 is 13 residues. V dropped 5 bases and J dropped 5 bases, with 13 bases sitting between them. Germline V gene lookup returns CDR1 SGHRS and CDR2 YFSETQ. CDR3 in amino acids: CASSPTTGETQYF. CDR3 nucleotides: TGCGCCAGCAGTCCTACAACTGGGGAGACCCAGTACTTC.

This chain joins TRBV5-4 and TRBJ1-2; 8 nucleotides line up with TRBD1. The trim removed 4 bases at V and 4 bases at J, leaving 9 bases unmatched. The germline CDR1 and CDR2 sequences are SGHNT and YYREEE (reference sequence). This CDR3 is 15 amino acids long. The CDR3 nucleotides read TGTGCCAGCAGCCTGGACAGGGTAGTGGTCTATGGCTACACCTTC. Its protein is CASSLDRVVVYGYTF.

The rearrangement joins TRBV7-9 to TRBJ1-1, with D unclear. V was pared by 1 base and J by 8 bases, with 11 bases between. Germline values: CDR1 SEHNR, CDR2 FQNEAQ (reference sequence). The CDR3 has 13 residues. Here the CDR3 reads CASSLVPLSEAFF. The CDR3 region has the DNA TGTGCCAGCAGCTTAGTACCCCTTTCGGAAGCTTTCTTT.

CDR3 amino acids: CASCLLAGGHNEQFF. In DNA, the CDR3 is TGTGCCAGTTGCTTACTAGCGGGAGGTCACAATGAGCAGTTCTTC. This chain joins TRBV6-6 and TRBJ2-1, with TRBD2 matching 12 bases. The CDR3 length is 15 residues. Trimming cost V 9 bases and J 5 bases; bases outside gene matches: 8. CDR1 and CDR2 (germline): MNHNY, SVGAGI (reference sequence).

V gene TRBV18 combines with J gene TRBJ2-1; 11 bases are a match to TRBD2. The CDR3 totals 19 residues. V shed 2 bases and J 2 bases; nucleotides not matched to a gene: 11. Germline CDR1 is KGHSH and CDR2 is LQKENI. The CDR3 is CASSPGTSGPGGAYNEQFF. The CDR3 region has the DNA TGTGCCAGCTCACCAGGGACTAGCGGTCCTGGGGGAGCCTACAATGAGCAGTTCTTC.

The chain couples TRBV28 to TRBJ2-7, with 7 bases aligning to TRBD1. Germline V CDR1 and CDR2: MDHEN, SYDVKM. This CDR3 spans 12 amino acids. Trimming took 8 bases from V and 2 from J; bases not matched to a gene: 3. The CDR3 reads CASRDSTYEQYF. The CDR3, as DNA: TGTGCCAGCCGGGACAGCACCTACGAGCAGTACTTC. The full variable domain, in which reference TRBV28 and TRBJ2-7 provide the parts outside the CDR3, is DVKVTQSSRYLVKRTGEKVFLECVQDMDHENMFWYRQDPGLGLRLIYFSYDVKMKEKGDIPEGYSVSREKKERFSLILESASTNQTSMYLCASRDSTYEQYFGPGTRLTVT.

The chain employs TRBV9 and TRBJ2-7; 7 nucleotides align to TRBD2. The CDR3 totals 17 residues. Germline V CDR1 and CDR2: SGDLS, YYNGEE. J was trimmed by 3 bases and V by 0 bases; bases with no gene match: 12. CDR3 in amino acids: CASSVAAGANAYYEQYF. The CDR3 nucleotides are TGTGCCAGCAGCGTAGCTGCGGGAGCAAACGCATACTACGAGCAGTACTTC.

The genes are TRBV6-1 and TRBJ2-5, with 11 bases fitting TRBD2. The length of the CDR3 is 16 residues. CDR1 MNHNS and CDR2 SASEGT come from the germline V gene. J lost 3 bases, V lost 2 bases, and 5 bases had no gene match. Written as DNA, the CDR3 is TGTGCCAGCAGTGAATTTGGGACTAGCGGCAAAGAGACCCAGTACTTC. This sequence encodes CASSEFGTSGKETQYF.

CDR3 in amino acids: CATTEFGSEAFF. The CDR3, as DNA: TGTGCCACCACGGAGTTCGGTTCTGAAGCTTTCTTT. The chain uses TRBV2 and TRBJ1-1; no clear D gene. CDR1 and CDR2 (germline): SNHLY, FYNNEI. With 10 bases removed from V and 6 bases from J, the gap between germline ends came to 15 bases. The CDR3 covers 12 residues.

This chain uses TRBV15 with TRBJ2-1; D could derive from TRBD1 or TRBD2 (6 bases each). The V gene lost 1 base and the J gene lost 3 bases, with 13 bases spanning the gap. This CDR3 has 16 amino acids. Looked up from germline, CDR1 is LNHNV and CDR2 is YYDKDF (reference sequence). CDR3 sequence: CATSRAGAGNYNEQFF. The CDR3 coding sequence is TGTGCCACCAGCAGAGCAGGGGCGGGGAACTACAATGAGCAGTTCTTC.

The gene calls are TRBV11-2 and TRBJ2-1, with 12 bases fitting TRBD2. V lost 6 bases and J lost 2; bases outside the gene matches: 2. This CDR3 spans 15 amino acids. The germline V gene encodes CDR1 SGHAT and CDR2 FQNNGV. The CDR3 reads CASRRLAGAYNEQFF. CDR3 DNA: TGTGCCAGCAGACGACTAGCGGGAGCCTACAATGAGCAGTTCTTC.

The chain links TRBV11-3 to TRBJ2-3, with D tentatively TRBD2 (6 bases). V was cut by 5 bases and J by 6 bases, with 24 bases left in between. This CDR3 spans 17 amino acids. CDR1 and CDR2 (germline): SGHNT, YENEEA. CDR3 coding DNA: TGTGCCAGCAGCCTGCGAACAATGGGGACTCAAGCGGATACGCAGTATTTT. Translated, it gives CASSLRTMGTQADTQYF. Combining the CDR3 with reference TRBV11-3 and TRBJ2-3 gives the whole variable domain EAGVVQSPRYKIIEKKQPVAFWCNPISGHNTLYWYLQNLGQGPELLIRYENEEAVDDSQLPKDRFSAERLKGVDSTLKIQPAELGDSAVYLCASSLRTMGTQADTQYFGPGTRLTVL.

The J gene is TRBJ2-7, the V gene TRBV5-6; tentative D call: TRBD2 (5 bases). V was pared by 2 bases and J by 4 bases, with 19 bases between. The CDR3 has 16 amino acids. CDR1 and CDR2 from the germline V gene are SGHDT and YYEEEE. The CDR3 coding sequence is TGTGCCAGCAGCTTATTGAGAGGGCCTAGTGTTTACGAGCAGTACTTC. Its protein product is CASSLLRGPSVYEQYF.

This clone has a single count. The chain combines TRBV30 with TRBJ2-3; D call uncertain. The CDR3 contains 14 residues. The germline CDR1 and CDR2 sequences are GTSNPN and SVGIG (reference sequence). V shed 0 bases and J shed 4 bases, with 11 bases lying between them. The CDR3 is CAWSVSLGSDTQYF. The CDR3 nucleotides read TGTGCCTGGAGTGTAAGCCTAGGATCAGATACGCAGTATTTT.

The chain uses TRBV4-2 and TRBJ2-3; 9 nucleotides agree with TRBD2. The CDR3 loop spans 16 amino acids. The trim removed 0 bases at V and 3 bases at J, leaving 4 bases unmatched. Germline CDR1 LGHNA, CDR2 YNFKEQ. The CDR3 spells CASSQEGGRGTDTQYF. CDR3 nucleotides: TGTGCCAGCAGCCAAGAAGGCGGGAGGGGTACAGATACGCAGTATTTT.

As DNA, the CDR3 is TGTGCCAGCAGCCTCCAGGGCGCTGAAAAACTGTTTTTT. Amino acid sequence: CASSLQGAEKLFF. The V and J genes are TRBV5-4 and TRBJ1-4; perhaps TRBD1 as D (5 bases). V lost 4 bases and J 7 bases, leaving 11 bases between the germline ends. Germline CDR1 reads SGHNT; CDR2 reads YYREEE (reference sequence). The CDR3 runs to 13 residues.

In regard to this clone: The same CDR3 can be traced to other DNA sequences in this sample. The rearrangement joins TRBV11-2 to TRBJ2-7, with TRBD2 identical over 13 bases. The V gene's germline CDR1 is SGHAT and CDR2 FQNNGV. This CDR3 has 15 amino acids. Trimming removed 3 bases from V and 2 bases from J; junction bases left unmatched: 1. The CDR3 loop reads CASSLGLAGTYEQYF. CDR3 DNA sequence: TGTGCCAGCAGCTTGGGACTAGCGGGGACCTACGAGCAGTACTTC.

To note about this clone: This sample includes further DNA sequences coding for the same CDR3. CDR3: CASSPGQANQPQHF. As DNA, the CDR3 is TGTGCCAGCTCACCAGGACAGGCCAATCAGCCCCAGCATTTT. The chain has TRBV18 and TRBJ1-5, with 7 bases that match TRBD1. Trimming at V came to 2 bases and at J to 3 bases, leaving 1 base not matched to a gene. CDR1 is KGHSH, CDR2 LQKENI, per germline. The CDR3 consists of 14 residues.

Concerning this clone: This sample includes further DNA sequences coding for the same CDR3. J is TRBJ1-2 and V is TRBV5-5; D is uncertain. V lost 0 bases to trimming and J lost 3 bases, with 6 bases between them. The CDR3 contains 13 residues. The germline V gene has CDR1 SGHKS and CDR2 YYEKEE (reference sequence). CDR3 nucleotides: TGTGCCAGCAGCTTGGAAGGGTACTATGGCTACACCTTC. Protein product: CASSLEGYYGYTF.

The chain has TRBV5-1 and TRBJ2-4; weak D call: TRBD2 (6 bases). Per the germline V gene, CDR1 is SGHRS and CDR2 is YFSETQ. Trimming shortened V by 2 bases and J by 6 bases, and 18 bases separated the two germline ends. This CDR3 comprises 16 residues. The CDR3 DNA is TGCGCCAGCAGCTTCCTGGGCGGGACTTTTGGAAACATTCAGTACTTC. Amino acid sequence: CASSFLGGTFGNIQYF.